The 13 T cell receptor beta chains below all came from one sample that was sequenced in a study of T-cell memory formation after mild COVID-19. TCRdb reprocessed the 5' RACE reads with MiXCR, giving one entry per CDR3 protein. This sample yields over 11,000 distinct CDR3 sequences, of which roughly a fifth are seen a single time; about half belongs to the top ten. Sequencing input: PBMCs or a T cell subset sorted from them (not recorded which). Every receptor here comes from an adult woman who had mild COVID-19 (a few samples of this study predate the infection). Cell type and time point are not known.

In this sample, this clonotype turned up many times. The V call is TRBV3-1, the J call TRBJ2-5; D ambiguous. The V end lost 1 base, the J end lost 4 bases, and 13 bases lay between the germline ends. CDR1 is LGHDT, CDR2 YNNKEL, per germline (reference sequence). This CDR3 has 15 amino acids. CDR3: CASSQASLGRETQYF. CDR3 in DNA: TGTGCCAGCAGCCAAGCGTCCCTAGGACGAGAGACCCAGTACTTC.

This clonotype appeared many times. This chain links TRBV5-8 with TRBJ1-1, with D maybe TRBD1 (6 bases). This CDR3 region has 15 residues. Trimming removed 7 bases from V and 0 bases from J, with 16 bases in between. Germline V gene lookup returns CDR1 SGHTS and CDR2 YDEGEE. This CDR3 reads CASHDPGALNTEAFF. CDR3 DNA sequence: TGTGCCAGCCACGACCCAGGGGCCTTGAACACTGAAGCTTTCTTT.

At least ten counts were recorded for this clonotype. The chain carries TRBV20-1 and TRBJ1-4; possibly TRBD1 for D (6 bases). The V gene lost 2 bases and the J gene lost 8 bases, with 12 bases spanning the gap. CDR3 size: 13 residues. Per the germline V gene, CDR1 is DFQATT and CDR2 is SNEGSKA (reference sequence). CDR3 sequence (DNA): TGCAGTGCTAGACCCGACGGGGGCGAAAAACTGTTTTTT. This sequence encodes CSARPDGGEKLFF.

This clonotype was seen at least ten times. V gene TRBV7-6 combines with J gene TRBJ2-1; D remains ambiguous. The CDR3 has 16 amino acids. Germline V gene data show CDR1 as SGHVS and CDR2 as FNYEAQ. Trimming removed 1 base from V and 4 bases from J, with 14 bases in between. The CDR3 loop reads CASSLVLISAYNEQFF. The DNA of the CDR3 is TGTGCCAGCAGCTTAGTGCTTATCAGCGCATACAATGAGCAGTTCTTC.

This clonotype was seen many times. The rearrangement links TRBV6-5 to TRBJ2-7; tentatively, D is TRBD1 (6 bases). Germline V lookup: CDR1 MNHEY, CDR2 SVGAGI. V lost 3 bases and J lost 2, with 11 bases in between. CDR3 length: 14 amino acids. The CDR3 loop is CASSYYQGTYEQYF. The CDR3 coding sequence is TGTGCCAGCAGTTATTATCAGGGGACCTACGAGCAGTACTTC.

The rearrangement joins TRBV6-2 or TRBV6-3 to TRBJ2-5; no firm D call. Per germline, CDR1 MNHEY and CDR2 SVGEGT. The CDR3 is made up of 13 amino acids. V lost 4 bases and J lost 1, with 7 bases in between. The CDR3 loop reads CASSSLVQETQYF. For the CDR3, the DNA is TGTGCCAGCAGTTCTTTAGTCCAAGAGACCCAGTACTTC.

This clonotype appeared many times. This sequence joins TRBV18 and TRBJ1-1; a weak D match, TRBD1 (5 bases). V lost 5 bases to trimming and J lost 1 base, with 11 bases between them. Germline V gives CDR1 KGHSH, CDR2 LQKENI. The CDR3 loop spans 14 amino acids. In nucleotides, the CDR3 is TGTGCCAGCTCAAGTACAGGACCGAACACTGAAGCTTTCTTT. Amino acids: CASSSTGPNTEAFF.

This clonotype is classed as medium-sized. The J gene is TRBJ2-3, the V gene TRBV5-1; 9 bases line up with TRBD2. CDR1 is SGHRS and CDR2 is YFSETQ in the germline V gene. With V trimmed by 4 bases and J by 0 bases, 3 bases remained unmatched. There are 15 residues in the CDR3. The CDR3 sequence is CASSLTSGSTDTQYF. The CDR3 DNA is TGCGCCAGCAGCCTGACTAGCGGTAGCACAGATACGCAGTATTTT.

This clonotype was observed a handful of times. This chain uses TRBV24-1 with TRBJ2-1, with 10 bases fitting TRBD2. Losses at the gene ends were 4 bases for V and 8 bases for J; bases not matched to a gene: 4. The CDR3 has 14 residues. Germline CDR1 reads KGHDR; CDR2 reads SFDVKD. The CDR3 sequence: CATSDPGLADEQFF. CDR3 nucleotide sequence: TGTGCCACCAGTGACCCCGGACTAGCGGATGAGCAGTTCTTC.

CDR3 loop: CASSTLEGTRVYGYTF. The CDR3 region has the DNA TGTGCCAGCAGCACCCTGGAGGGAACGAGAGTCTATGGCTACACCTTC. V and J are TRBV7-3 and TRBJ1-2; D is ambiguous. Germline V gives CDR1 SGHTA, CDR2 FQGTGA. V gave up 5 bases and J gave up 4 bases, with 20 bases separating them. The CDR3 is made up of 16 amino acids. Full variable domain (rest looked up from reference TRBV7-3 and TRBJ1-2): GAGVSQTPSNKVTEKGKYVELRCDPISGHTALYWYRQSLGQGPEFLIYFQGTGAADDSGLPNDRFFAVRPEGSVSTLKIQRTERGDSAVYLCASSTLEGTRVYGYTFGSGTRLTVV.

The sample holds many counts of this clonotype. The V call is TRBV6-1, the J call TRBJ1-2, with 8 bases identical to TRBD1. Trimming removed 10 bases from V and 8 bases from J; junction bases left unmatched: 15. The CDR3 has 14 residues. Germline CDR1 reads MNHNS; CDR2 reads SASEGT. The CDR3 DNA is TGTGCCACCCCTATCCGGACAGGGAGGGTCGGCTACACCTTC. Protein: CATPIRTGRVGYTF.

At least ten counts were recorded for this clonotype. V gene TRBV5-1 combines with J gene TRBJ1-1, with 9 bases aligning to TRBD1. Germline trimming cut 4 bases from V and 0 bases from J; bases unmatched to any gene: 7. CDR1 and CDR2 from the germline V gene are SGHRS and YFSETQ. CDR3 length: 16 residues. The CDR3 here is CASSPGTGSMNTEAFF. CDR3 bases: TGCGCCAGCAGCCCCGGGACAGGGTCCATGAACACTGAAGCTTTCTTT.

This clonotype was seen repeatedly, ten times or more. The genes are TRBV4-1 and TRBJ2-3, with D hard to call. This CDR3 has 15 residues. V lost 6 bases and J 0 bases, leaving 13 bases between the germline ends. Germline V gene data show CDR1 as MGHRA and CDR2 as YSYEKL. The CDR3 protein is CASRKTATSTDTQYF. In nucleotides, the CDR3 is TGCGCCAGCAGGAAGACTGCGACTAGCACAGATACGCAGTATTTT.